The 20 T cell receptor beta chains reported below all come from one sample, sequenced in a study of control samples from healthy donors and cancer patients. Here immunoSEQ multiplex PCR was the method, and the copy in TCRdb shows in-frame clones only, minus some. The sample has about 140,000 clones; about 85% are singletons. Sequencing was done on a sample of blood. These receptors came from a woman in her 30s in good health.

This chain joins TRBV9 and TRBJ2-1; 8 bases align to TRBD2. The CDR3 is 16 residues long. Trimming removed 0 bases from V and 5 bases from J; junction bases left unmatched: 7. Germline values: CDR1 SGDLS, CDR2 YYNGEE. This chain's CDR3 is CASSVVVAGSHNEQFF. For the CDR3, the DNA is TGTGCCAGCAGCGTAGTTGTAGCGGGAAGTCACAATGAGCAGTTCTTC.

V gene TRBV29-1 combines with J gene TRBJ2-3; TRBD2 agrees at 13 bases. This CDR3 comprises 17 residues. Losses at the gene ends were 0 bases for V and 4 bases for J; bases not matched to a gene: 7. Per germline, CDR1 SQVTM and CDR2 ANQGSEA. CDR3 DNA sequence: TGCAGCGTTGAAGATCGGACTAGCGGGAGATCGCCAGATACGCAGTATTTT. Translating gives CSVEDRTSGRSPDTQYF.

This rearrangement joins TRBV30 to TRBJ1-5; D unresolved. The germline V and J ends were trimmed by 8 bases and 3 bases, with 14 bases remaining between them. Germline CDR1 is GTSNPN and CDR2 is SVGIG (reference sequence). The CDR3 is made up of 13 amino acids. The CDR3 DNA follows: TGTGCCCTCGGCCGGGGAGACAATCAGCCCCAGCATTTT. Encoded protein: CALGRGDNQPQHF.

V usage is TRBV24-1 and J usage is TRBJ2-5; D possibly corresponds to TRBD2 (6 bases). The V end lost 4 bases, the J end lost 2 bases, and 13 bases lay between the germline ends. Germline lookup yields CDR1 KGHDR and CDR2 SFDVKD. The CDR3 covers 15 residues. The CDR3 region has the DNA TGTGCCACCAGTGACCCAGCCCGGGGGCAAGAGACCCAGTACTTC. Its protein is CATSDPARGQETQYF.

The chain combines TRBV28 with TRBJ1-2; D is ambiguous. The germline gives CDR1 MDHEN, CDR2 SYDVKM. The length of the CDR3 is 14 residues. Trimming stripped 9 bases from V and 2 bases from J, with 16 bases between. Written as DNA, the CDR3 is TGTGCCAGTTCACCTGGATTGGCCAACTATGGCTACACCTTC. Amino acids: CASSPGLANYGYTF.

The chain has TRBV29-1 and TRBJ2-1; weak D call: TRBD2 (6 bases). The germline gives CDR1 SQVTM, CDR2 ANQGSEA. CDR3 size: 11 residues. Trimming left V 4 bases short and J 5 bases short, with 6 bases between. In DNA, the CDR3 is TGCAGCGTTGCGGGGGACAATGAGCAGTTCTTC. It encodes CSVAGDNEQFF.

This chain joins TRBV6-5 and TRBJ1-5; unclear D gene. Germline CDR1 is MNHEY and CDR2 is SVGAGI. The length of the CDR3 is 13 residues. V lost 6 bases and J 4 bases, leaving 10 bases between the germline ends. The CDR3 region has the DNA TGTGCCAGCAGCAACACAGAGAATCAGCCCCAGCATTTT. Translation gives CASSNTENQPQHF.

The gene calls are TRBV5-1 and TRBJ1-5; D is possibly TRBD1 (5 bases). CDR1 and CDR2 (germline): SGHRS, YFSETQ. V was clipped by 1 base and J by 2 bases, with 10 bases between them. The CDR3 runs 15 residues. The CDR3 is CASSLNGGGNQPQHF. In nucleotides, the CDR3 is TGCGCCAGCAGCTTGAACGGGGGAGGCAATCAGCCCCAGCATTTT.

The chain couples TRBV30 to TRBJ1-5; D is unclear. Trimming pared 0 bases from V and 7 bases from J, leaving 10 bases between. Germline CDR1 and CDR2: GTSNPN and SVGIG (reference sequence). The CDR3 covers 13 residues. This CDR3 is CAWSVREEQPQHF. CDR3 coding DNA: TGTGCCTGGAGTGTACGGGAGGAACAGCCCCAGCATTTT.

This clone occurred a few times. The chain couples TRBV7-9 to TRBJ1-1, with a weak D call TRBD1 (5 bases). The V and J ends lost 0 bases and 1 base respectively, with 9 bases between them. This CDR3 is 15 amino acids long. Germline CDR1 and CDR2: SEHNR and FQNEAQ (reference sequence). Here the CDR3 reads CASSLAAGRNTEAFF. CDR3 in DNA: TGTGCCAGCAGCTTAGCGGCAGGGAGGAACACTGAAGCTTTCTTT.

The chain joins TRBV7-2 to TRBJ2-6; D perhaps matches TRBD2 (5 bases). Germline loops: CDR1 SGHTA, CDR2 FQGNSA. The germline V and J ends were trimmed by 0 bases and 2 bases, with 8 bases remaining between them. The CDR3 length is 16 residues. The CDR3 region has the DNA TGTGCCAGCAGCTTAGCGAGGAGGCCTGGGGCCAACGTCCTGACTTTC. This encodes CASSLARRPGANVLTF.

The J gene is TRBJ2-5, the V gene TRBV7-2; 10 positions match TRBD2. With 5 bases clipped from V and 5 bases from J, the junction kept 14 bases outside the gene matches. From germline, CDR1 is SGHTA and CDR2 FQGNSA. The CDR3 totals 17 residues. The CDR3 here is CASSQSASGSGGETQYF. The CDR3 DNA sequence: TGTGCCAGCAGCCAATCCGCTAGCGGGAGCGGGGGCGAGACCCAGTACTTC.

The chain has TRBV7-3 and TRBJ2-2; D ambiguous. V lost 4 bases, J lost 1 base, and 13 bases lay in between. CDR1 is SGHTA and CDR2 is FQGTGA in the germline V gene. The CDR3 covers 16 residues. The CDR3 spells CASSYGPLRNTGELFF. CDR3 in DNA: TGTGCCAGCAGCTATGGCCCTCTCAGGAACACCGGGGAGCTGTTTTTT.

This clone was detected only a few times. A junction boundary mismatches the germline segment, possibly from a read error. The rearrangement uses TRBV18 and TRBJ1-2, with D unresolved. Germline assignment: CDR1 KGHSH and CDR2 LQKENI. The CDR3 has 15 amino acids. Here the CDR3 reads CASSPPTGSGYGYTF. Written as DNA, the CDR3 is TGTGCCAGCTCCCCACCGACCGGATCTGGCTATGGCTACACCTTC. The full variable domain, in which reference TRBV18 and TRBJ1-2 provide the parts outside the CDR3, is NAGVMQNPRHLVRRRGQEARLRCSPMKGHSHVYWYRQLPEEGLKFMVYLQKENIIDESGMPKERFSAEFPKEGPSILRIQQVVRGDSAAYFCASSPPTGSGYGYTFGSGTRLTVV.

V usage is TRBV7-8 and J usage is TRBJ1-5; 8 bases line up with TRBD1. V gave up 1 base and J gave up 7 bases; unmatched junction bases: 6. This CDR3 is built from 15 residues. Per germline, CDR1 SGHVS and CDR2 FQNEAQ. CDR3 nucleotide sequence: TGTGCCAGCAGCTTAGGGGCAGGGGGCCGGCAGCCCCAGCATTTT. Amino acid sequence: CASSLGAGGRQPQHF.

The CDR3 sequence is CASSLWTGRKLFF. As DNA, the CDR3 is TGTGCCAGCAGCCTCTGGACAGGGAGAAAACTGTTTTTT. This sequence joins TRBV6-5 and TRBJ1-4; TRBD1 agrees at 8 bases. Germline-derived CDR1 and CDR2 are MNHEY and SVGAGI. V shed 6 bases, J shed 10 bases, and the junction held 7 bases outside the gene matches. The CDR3 is 13 residues long.

The DNA of the CDR3 is TGTGCCAGCTCCAAAGGAGGGGGGACCTCCTACGAGCAGTACTTC. It encodes CASSKGGGTSYEQYF. This chain links TRBV18 with TRBJ2-7; possibly TRBD1 or TRBD2 for D (6 bases each). Germline V gene lookup returns CDR1 KGHSH and CDR2 LQKENI. This CDR3 region has 15 residues. Trimming removed 6 bases from V and 0 bases from J, with 15 bases in between.

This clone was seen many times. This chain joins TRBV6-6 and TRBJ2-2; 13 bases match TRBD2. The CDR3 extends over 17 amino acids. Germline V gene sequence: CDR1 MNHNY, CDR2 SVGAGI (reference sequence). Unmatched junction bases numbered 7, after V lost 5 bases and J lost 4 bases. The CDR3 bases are TGTGCCAGCAGTCGCCCTGGGACTAGCGGGATCACCGGGGAGCTGTTTTTT. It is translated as CASSRPGTSGITGELFF.

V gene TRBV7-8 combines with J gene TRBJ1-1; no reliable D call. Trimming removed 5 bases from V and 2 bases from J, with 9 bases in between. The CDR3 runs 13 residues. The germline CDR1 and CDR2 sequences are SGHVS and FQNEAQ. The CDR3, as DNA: TGTGCCAGCAGCCAAATCGGTAACACTGAAGCTTTCTTT. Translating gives CASSQIGNTEAFF.

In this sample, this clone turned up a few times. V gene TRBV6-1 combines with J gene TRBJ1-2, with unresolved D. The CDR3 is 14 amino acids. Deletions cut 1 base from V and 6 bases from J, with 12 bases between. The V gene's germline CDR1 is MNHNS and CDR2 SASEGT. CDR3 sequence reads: CASSEGFAMDGYTF. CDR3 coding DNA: TGTGCCAGCAGTGAAGGGTTCGCAATGGATGGCTACACCTTC.